This TCR beta chain derives from a study of cytomegalovirus exposure and HLA in healthy donors. Study-level findings and limits: Associated with cytomegalovirus, according to the listing, were 150 to 200 TCR beta chains. In a later analysis, about 17,000 TCR beta sequences were associated with HLA alleles at 0.05 false discovery rate. A prior analysis recorded that most TCR beta V segments were productive about 87% or about 30% of the time. An ancestry cluster, one associated with Asian ancestry, reportedly showed fewer N-insertions than the approximately 670-donor mean in a later analysis.

The PCR contained 60 Vbeta and 13 Jbeta primers. Using immunoSEQ multiplex PCR, the repertoire was profiled, and TCRdb retains in-frame clones only, with some absent. The repertoire consists of about 150,000 clones, with about 72% occurring once and the leading ten covering less than 5%. The germline CDR1 and CDR2 sequences are SGHRS and YFSETQ. V was pared by 0 bases and J by 4 bases, with 13 bases between. The CDR3 is 15 residues long. About this clone itself: Its target is unknown.

The V gene is TRBV5-1, the J gene TRBJ1-2; D is undetermined. This sequence originates from a man in his 60s in good health and CMV-seronegative. Specimen: PBMCs. CDR3 loop: CASSLANPQSYGYTF. In DNA form, the CDR3 reads TGCGCCAGCAGCTTGGCGAACCCACAGAGCTATGGCTACACCTTC.